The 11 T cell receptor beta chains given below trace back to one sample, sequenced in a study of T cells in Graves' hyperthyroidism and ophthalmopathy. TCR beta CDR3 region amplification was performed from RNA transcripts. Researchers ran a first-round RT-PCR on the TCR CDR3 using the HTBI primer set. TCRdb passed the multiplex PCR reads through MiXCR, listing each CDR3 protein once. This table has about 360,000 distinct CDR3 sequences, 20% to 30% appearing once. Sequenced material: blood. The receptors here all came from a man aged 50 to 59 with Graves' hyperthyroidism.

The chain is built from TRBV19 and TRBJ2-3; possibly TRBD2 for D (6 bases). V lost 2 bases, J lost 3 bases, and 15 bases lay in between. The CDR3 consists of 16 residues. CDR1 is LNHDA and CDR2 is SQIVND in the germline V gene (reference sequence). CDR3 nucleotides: TGTGCCAGTAGTATAATTACCGGGAGCCTGACAGATACGCAGTATTTT. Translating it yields CASSIITGSLTDTQYF.

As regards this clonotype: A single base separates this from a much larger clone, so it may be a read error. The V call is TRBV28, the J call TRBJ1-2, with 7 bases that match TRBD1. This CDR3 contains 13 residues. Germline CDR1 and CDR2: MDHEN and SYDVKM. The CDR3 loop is CASSSTQGLGYIF. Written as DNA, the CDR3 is TGTGCCAGCAGTTCCACACAGGGGCTTGGCTACATCTTC.

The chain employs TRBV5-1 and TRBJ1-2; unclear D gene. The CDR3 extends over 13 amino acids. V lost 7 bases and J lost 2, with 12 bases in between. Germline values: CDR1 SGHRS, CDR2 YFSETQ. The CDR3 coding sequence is TGCGCCAGCGGGATATGGGAGAACTATGGCTACACCTTC. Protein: CASGIWENYGYTF.

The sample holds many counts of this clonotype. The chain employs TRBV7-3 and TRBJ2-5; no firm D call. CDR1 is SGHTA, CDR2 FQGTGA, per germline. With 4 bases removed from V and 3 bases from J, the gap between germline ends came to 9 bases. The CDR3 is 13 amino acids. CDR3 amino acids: CASSSVPKETQYF. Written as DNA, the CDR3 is TGTGCCAGCAGCTCTGTTCCCAAAGAGACCCAGTACTTC. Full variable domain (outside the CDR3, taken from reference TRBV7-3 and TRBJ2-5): GAGVSQTPSNKVTEKGKYVELRCDPISGHTALYWYRQSLGQGPEFLIYFQGTGAADDSGLPNDRFFAVRPEGSVSTLKIQRTERGDSAVYLCASSSVPKETQYFGPGTRLLVL.

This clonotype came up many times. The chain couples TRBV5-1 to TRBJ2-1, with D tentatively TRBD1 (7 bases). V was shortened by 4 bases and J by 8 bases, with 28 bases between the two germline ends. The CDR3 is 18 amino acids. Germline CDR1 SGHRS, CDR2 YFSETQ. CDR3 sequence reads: CASSKTGRGAAARHEQFF. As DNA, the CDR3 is TGCGCCAGCAGCAAGACAGGGCGGGGTGCGGCGGCCCGTCATGAGCAGTTCTTC.

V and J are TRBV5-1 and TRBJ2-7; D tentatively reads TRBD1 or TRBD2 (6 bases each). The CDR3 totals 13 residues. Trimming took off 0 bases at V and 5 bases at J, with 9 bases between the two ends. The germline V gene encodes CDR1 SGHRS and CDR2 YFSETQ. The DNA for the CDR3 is TGCGCCAGCAGCTTGGAGGGGGGAAACGAGCAGTACTTC. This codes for CASSLEGGNEQYF.

This chain's CDR3 is CASSLRQTGEQFF. CDR3 nucleotide sequence: TGTGCCAGCAGCTTAAGGCAGACAGGGGAGCAGTTCTTC. The V and J genes are TRBV7-2 and TRBJ2-1; TRBD1 matches at 7 bases. Germline CDR1 SGHTA, CDR2 FQGNSA. J was trimmed by 10 bases and V by 2 bases; bases with no gene match: 5. The CDR3 has 13 residues.

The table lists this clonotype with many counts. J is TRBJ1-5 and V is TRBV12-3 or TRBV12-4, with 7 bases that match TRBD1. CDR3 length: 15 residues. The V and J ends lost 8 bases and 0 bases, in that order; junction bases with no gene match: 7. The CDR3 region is CASSLTGNSNQPQHF. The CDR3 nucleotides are TGTGCCAGCTCACTGACAGGGAATAGCAATCAGCCCCAGCATTTT.

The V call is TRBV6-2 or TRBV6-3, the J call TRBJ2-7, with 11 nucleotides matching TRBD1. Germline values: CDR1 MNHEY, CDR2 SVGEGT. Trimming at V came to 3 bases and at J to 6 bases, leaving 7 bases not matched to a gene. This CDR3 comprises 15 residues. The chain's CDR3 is CASSYPGQGDIEQYF. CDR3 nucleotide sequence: TGTGCCAGCAGTTATCCGGGACAGGGGGATATCGAGCAGTACTTC.

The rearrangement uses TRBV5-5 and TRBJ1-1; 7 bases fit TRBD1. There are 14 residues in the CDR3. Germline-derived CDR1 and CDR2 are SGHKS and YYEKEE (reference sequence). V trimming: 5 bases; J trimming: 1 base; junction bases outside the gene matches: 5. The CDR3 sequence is CASRTTGANTEAFF. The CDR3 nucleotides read TGTGCCAGCAGGACCACAGGGGCGAACACTGAAGCTTTCTTT.

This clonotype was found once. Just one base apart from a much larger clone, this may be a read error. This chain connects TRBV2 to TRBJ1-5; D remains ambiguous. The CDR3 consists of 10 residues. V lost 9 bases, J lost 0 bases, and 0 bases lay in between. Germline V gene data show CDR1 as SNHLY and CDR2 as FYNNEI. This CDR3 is CASSNQPQHF. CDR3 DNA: TGTGCCAGTAGCAATCAGCCCCAGCATTTT.